What follows describes a single T cell receptor (beta chain). Antigen specificity is unknown. This entry comes from a study of OX40 agonist ivuxolimab in advanced cancers. The wider study: Patient treatment consisted of intravenous ivuxolimab administration every 2 weeks at 0.01 to 10 mg/kg. Each dose-escalation patient presented with hepatocellular carcinoma, melanoma, renal cell or head and neck cancer. General study points: At doses 0.1 to 3.0 mg/kg, CD4+ and CD8+ clones expanded.

Measured with immunoSEQ multiplex PCR; TCRdb has only the in-frame clones, and not every one. The sample records roughly 26,000 clones, more than 70% being singletons. The CDR3 spans 12 residues. CDR1 and CDR2 from the germline V gene are SGHRS and YFSETQ. V was clipped by 2 bases and J by 5 bases, with 8 bases between them. Here the sequenced sample was CD4+ or CD8+ T cells sorted from blood, taken in a trial of the OX40 agonist ivuxolimab. This receptor was obtained from an adult with an advanced solid tumor such as melanoma, head and neck, liver or kidney cancer. This chain joins TRBV5-1 and TRBJ2-7; the D gene is possibly TRBD2 (6 bases). The CDR3 loop is CASSFRRDEQYF. CDR3 nucleotides: TGCGCCAGCAGCTTTAGGAGGGACGAGCAGTACTTC.